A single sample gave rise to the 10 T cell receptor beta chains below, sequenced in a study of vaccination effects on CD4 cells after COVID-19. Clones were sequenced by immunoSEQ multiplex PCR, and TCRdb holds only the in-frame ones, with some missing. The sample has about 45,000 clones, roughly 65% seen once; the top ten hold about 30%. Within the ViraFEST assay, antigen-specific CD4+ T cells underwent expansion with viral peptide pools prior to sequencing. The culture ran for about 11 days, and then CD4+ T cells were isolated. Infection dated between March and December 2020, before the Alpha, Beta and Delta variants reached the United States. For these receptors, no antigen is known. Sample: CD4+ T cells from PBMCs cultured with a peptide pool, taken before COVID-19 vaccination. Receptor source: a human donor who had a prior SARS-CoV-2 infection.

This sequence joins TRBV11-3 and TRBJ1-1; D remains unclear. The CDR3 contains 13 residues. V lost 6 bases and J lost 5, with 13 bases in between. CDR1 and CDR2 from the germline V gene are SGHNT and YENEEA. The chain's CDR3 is CASSPQERTEAFF. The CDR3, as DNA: TGTGCCAGCAGTCCCCAGGAAAGGACTGAAGCTTTCTTT. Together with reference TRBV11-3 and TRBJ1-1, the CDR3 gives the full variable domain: EAGVVQSPRYKIIEKKQPVAFWCNPISGHNTLYWYLQNLGQGPELLIRYENEEAVDDSQLPKDRFSAERLKGVDSTLKIQPAELGDSAVYLCASSPQERTEAFFGQGTRLTVV.

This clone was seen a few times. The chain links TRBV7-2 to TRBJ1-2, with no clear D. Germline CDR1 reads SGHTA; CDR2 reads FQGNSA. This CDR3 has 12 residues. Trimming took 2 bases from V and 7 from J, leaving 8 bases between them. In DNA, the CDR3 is TGTGCCAGCAGCTTATTGGTGGGTGGCTACACCTTC. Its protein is CASSLLVGGYTF.

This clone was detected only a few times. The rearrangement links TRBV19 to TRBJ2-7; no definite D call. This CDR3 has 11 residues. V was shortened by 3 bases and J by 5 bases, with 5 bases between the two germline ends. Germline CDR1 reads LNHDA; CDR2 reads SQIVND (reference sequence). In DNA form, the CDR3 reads TGTGCCAGTAGTATGCGCGACGAGCAGTACTTC. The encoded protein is CASSMRDEQYF.

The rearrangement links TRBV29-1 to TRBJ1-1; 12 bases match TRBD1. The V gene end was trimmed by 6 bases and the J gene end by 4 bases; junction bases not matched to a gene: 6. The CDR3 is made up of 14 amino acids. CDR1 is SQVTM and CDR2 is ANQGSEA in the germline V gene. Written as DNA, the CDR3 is TGCAGCGTCCTCGGGGGACAGGGGGCCACTGAAGCTTTCTTT. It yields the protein CSVLGGQGATEAFF.

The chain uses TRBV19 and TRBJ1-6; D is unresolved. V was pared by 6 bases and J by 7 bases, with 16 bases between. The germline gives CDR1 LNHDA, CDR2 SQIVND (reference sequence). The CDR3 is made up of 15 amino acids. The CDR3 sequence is CASSYDAPGNSPLHF. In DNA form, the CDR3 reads TGTGCCAGTAGCTACGACGCTCCCGGGAATTCACCCCTCCACTTT.

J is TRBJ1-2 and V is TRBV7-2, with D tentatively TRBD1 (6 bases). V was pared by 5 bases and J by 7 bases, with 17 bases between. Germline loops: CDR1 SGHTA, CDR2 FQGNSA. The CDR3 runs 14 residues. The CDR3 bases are TGTGCCAGCAGCCCGCCGAGGGGGAGGTTTGGCTACACCTTC. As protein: CASSPPRGRFGYTF.

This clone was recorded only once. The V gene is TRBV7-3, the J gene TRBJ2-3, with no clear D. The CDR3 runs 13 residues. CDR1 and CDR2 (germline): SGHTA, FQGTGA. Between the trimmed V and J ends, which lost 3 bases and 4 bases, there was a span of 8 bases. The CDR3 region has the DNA TGTGCCAGCAGCTTCAACGGAGCAGATACGCAGTATTTT. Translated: CASSFNGADTQYF.

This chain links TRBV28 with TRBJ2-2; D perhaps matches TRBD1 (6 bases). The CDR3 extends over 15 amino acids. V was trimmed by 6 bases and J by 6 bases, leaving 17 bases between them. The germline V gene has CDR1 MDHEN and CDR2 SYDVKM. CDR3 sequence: CASSRPGDSAGELFF. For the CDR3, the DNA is TGTGCCAGCAGCCGGCCAGGGGATTCCGCCGGGGAGCTGTTTTTT.

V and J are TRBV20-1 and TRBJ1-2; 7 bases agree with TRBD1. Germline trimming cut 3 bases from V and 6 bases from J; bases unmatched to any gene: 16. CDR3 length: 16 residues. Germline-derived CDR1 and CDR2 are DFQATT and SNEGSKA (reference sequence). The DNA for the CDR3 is TGCAGTGCTAGTACCACAGGGGATTCCTCTAGGCATGGCTACACCTTC. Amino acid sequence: CSASTTGDSSRHGYTF.

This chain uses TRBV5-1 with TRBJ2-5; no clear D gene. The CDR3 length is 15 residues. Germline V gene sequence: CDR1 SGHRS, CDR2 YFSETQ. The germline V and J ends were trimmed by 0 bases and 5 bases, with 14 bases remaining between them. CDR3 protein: CASSLGYLQLETQYF. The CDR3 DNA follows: TGCGCCAGCAGCTTGGGTTACCTTCAACTCGAGACCCAGTACTTC. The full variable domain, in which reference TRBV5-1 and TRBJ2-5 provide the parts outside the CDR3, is KAGVTQTPRYLIKTRGQQVTLSCSPISGHRSVSWYQQTPGQGLQFLFEYFSETQRNKGNFPGRFSGRQFSNSRSEMNVSTLELGDSALYLCASSLGYLQLETQYFGPGTRLLVL.